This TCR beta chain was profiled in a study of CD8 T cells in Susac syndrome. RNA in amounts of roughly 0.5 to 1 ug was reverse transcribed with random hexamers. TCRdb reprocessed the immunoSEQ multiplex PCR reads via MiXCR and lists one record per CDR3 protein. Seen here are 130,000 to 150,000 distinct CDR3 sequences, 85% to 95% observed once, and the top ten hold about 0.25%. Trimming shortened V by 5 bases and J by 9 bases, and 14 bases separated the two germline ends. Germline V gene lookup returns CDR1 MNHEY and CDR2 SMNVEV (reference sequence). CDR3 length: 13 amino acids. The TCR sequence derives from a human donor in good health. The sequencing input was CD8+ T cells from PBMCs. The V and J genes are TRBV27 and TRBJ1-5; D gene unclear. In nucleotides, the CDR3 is TGTGCCAGCAGTCCGGGCCCGTCGTGGCCCCAGCATTTT. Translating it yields CASSPGPSWPQHF.